This TCR beta chain was found in a study of cytomegalovirus exposure and HLA in healthy donors. For the study at large: Membership in the Caucasian-associated ancestry cluster was found for around four fifths of approximately 400 genotyped donors.

13 Jbeta primers and 60 Vbeta primers were used for the PCR. Libraries were prepared by immunoSEQ multiplex PCR; TCRdb keeps only in-frame clonotypes and omits some of them. The table includes about 160,000 clones, around 80% detected once. As for this clone: Its specificity is unknown.

Study results and caveats: An assumption of roughly uniform sequencing depth across donors underlay the presence/absence analyses.

Germline assignment: CDR1 MNHNS and CDR2 SASEGT. Trimming left V 6 bases short and J 2 bases short, with 7 bases between. This CDR3 has 13 residues. The J gene is TRBJ2-2, the V gene TRBV6-1; tentative D call: TRBD2 (6 bases). Sequenced: PBMCs. This TCR was recovered from a male donor in good health and CMV-seropositive. As DNA, the CDR3 is TGTGCCAGCAGGGGACTTAACACCGGGGAGCTGTTTTTT. Translation: CASRGLNTGELFF.